This TCR beta chain came from a study of brain T cells in children with intractable seizures (dated by TCRdb to about 2021). In the study overall: A NanoString immunology panel was first used to screen resected brain tissue from about 54 pediatric epilepsy surgery cases for immune gene transcripts. Of the approximately twelve selected surgery cases, pre-surgery blood was also sequenced for eight, so four had brain tissue only. The full study reports these points: Viral specificity was inferred only from CDR3 sequence similarity, and patients' HCMV serostatus was unknown. Because sequencing depth was different between pre-surgery and post-surgery blood, clones absent from the pre-surgery sample may reflect undersampling.

Taken from cysteine to phenylalanine, the CDR3 has 14 residues. CDR3 DNA is the only sequence kept; it has 42 bases, read in frame from the first base. Trimming removed 8 bases from V and 8 bases from J; the gene matches leave 6 bases unexplained. CDR1 and CDR2, per the germline V gene, are SGHAT and FQNNGV. The immunoSEQ assay was used to generate TCR beta chain sequences from genomic DNA. In the source study's methods: CDR3 sequences that did not begin with the conserved framework cysteine at position 104 were removed by hand. Clonality was calculated as one minus the normalized Shannon's Diversity Index, with values ranging from 0 (maximal diversity) to 1 (oligoclonal). Differences in the frequency of the same CDR3 between samples, such as brain versus blood, were assessed with chi-squared comparison-of-proportions tests. Public clonotypes were identified by searching immuneACCESS, and similarity to known antiviral clonotypes was assessed with the VDJdb browser. This is the immuneACCESS table as TCRdb keeps it, with only in-frame sequences that have V and J called. A part of the clones is gone; compared with another copy, unresolved V genes explain less than half, and the rest is unexplained. From that table come the V and J calls and clone size; the DNA was used to work out D and trimming. The sample includes fewer than 50,000 clones, with 75% to 95% observed a single time. Roughly 6% of the sample goes to the ten largest clones.

In regard to this clone: The target of this receptor is not known. No qualities accompany the bases; no much larger clone lies one base away.

What this sample's time point label stands for: resected brain tissue, or blood drawn just prior to surgery. The surgery cases that showed the highest brain T cell transcript signatures were chosen for TCR beta chain sequencing of brain tissue, and of blood when it was available. Before surgery, the patients had been given at least one anti-epileptic drug. The TCR-sequenced patients were children whose drug-resistant epilepsy was caused by tuberous sclerosis complex, focal cortical dysplasia, Rasmussen encephalitis or hemimegalencephaly. Bulk genomic DNA was extracted from unsorted brain tissue and whole blood with the Monarch genomic DNA purification kit.

The rearranged segments are TRBV11-2 and TRBJ2-1; 13 bases in between match TRBD2. The source was peripheral blood, collected at surgery. The TCR was taken from a girl aged 2 to 9 with tuberous sclerosis and intractable seizures. The encoded CDR3 is CASGTSGGVDEQFF. DNA sequence: TGTGCCAGCGGTACTAGCGGGGGGGTTGATGAGCAGTTCTTC.